This T cell receptor beta chain was sequenced in a study of STAT5B mutations in CD4+ large granular lymphocyte leukemia. Study results and limitations: Top patient clones used TRBV06 genes more often: 8/27 versus 2/35 in controls.

Sequenced by immunoSEQ multiplex PCR; TCRdb stores in-frame clones only, minus some. The table lists fewer than 45,000 clones, roughly 76% of them singletons, with 3% to 4.5% in the top ten. This CDR3 has 16 amino acids. A remark on this clone: Its antigen remains unknown.

The specimen sequenced was CD4+ T cells from blood buffy coats. The chain joins TRBV21-1 to TRBJ2-2; TRBD1, the table's D call, lacks a check against the DNA. TRBV21-1 corresponds to a pseudogene. This TCR was recovered from a human donor in good health. The CDR3 region is CASSTPTPTNTGELFF. The DNA of the CDR3 is TGTGCCAGCAGCACCCCGACACCCACGAACACCGGGGAGCTGTTTTTT.